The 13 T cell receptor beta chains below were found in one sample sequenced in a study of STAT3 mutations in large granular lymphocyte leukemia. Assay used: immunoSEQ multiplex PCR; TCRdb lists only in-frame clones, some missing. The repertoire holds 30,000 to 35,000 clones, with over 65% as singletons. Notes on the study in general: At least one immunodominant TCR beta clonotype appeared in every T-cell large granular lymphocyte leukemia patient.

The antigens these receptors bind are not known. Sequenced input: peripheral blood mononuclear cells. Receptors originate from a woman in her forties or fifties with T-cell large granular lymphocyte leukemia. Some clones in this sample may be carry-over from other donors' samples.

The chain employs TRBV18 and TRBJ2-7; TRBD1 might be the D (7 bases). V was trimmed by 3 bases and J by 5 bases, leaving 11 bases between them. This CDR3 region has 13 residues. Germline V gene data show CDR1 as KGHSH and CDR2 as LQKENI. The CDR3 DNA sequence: TGTGCCAGCTCACCGGGCAGGGGGGACGAGCAGTACTTC. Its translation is CASSPGRGDEQYF. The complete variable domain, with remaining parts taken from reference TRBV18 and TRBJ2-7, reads NAGVMQNPRHLVRRRGQEARLRCSPMKGHSHVYWYRQLPEEGLKFMVYLQKENIIDESGMPKERFSAEFPKEGPSILRIQQVVRGDSAAYFCASSPGRGDEQYFGPGTRLTVT.

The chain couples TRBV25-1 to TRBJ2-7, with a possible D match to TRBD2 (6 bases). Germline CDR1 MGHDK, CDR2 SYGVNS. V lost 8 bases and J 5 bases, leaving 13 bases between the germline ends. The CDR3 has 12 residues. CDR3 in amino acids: CASRWGGNEQYF. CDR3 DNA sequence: TGTGCCAGCCGCTGGGGCGGGAACGAGCAGTACTTC.

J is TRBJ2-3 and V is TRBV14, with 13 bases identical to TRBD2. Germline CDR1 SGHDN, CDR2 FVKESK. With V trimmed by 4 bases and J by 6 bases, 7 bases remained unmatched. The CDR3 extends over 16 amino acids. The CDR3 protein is CASSLGLAGVEDTQYF. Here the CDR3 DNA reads TGTGCCAGCAGCCTCGGACTAGCGGGAGTTGAGGATACGCAGTATTTT.

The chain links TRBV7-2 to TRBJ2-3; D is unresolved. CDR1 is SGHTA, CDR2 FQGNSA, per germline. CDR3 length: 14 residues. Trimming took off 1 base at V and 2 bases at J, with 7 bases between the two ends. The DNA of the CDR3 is TGTGCCAGCAGCTTAGAGGCCTCCACAGATACGCAGTATTTT. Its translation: CASSLEASTDTQYF.

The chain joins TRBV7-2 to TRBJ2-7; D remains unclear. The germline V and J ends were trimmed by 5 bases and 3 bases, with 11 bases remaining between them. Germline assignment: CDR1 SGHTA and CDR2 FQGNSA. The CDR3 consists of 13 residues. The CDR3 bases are TGTGCCAGCAGCCCCGACACACTCTACGAGCAGTACTTC. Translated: CASSPDTLYEQYF.

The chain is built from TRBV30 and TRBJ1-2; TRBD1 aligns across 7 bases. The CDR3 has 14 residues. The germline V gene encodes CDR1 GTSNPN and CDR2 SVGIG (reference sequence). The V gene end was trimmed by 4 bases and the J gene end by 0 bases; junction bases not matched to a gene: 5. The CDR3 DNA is TGTGCCTGGAATCGGGACAGTACTAACTATGGCTACACCTTC. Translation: CAWNRDSTNYGYTF.

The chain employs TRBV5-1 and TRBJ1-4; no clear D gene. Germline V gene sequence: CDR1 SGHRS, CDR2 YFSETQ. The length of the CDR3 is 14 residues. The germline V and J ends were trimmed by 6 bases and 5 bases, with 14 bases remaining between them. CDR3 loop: CASTLQPLNEKLFF. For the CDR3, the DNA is TGCGCCAGCACCCTTCAGCCATTGAATGAAAAACTGTTTTTT.

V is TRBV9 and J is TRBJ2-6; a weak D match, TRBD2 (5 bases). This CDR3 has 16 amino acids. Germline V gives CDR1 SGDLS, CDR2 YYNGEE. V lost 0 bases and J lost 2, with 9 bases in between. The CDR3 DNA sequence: TGTGCCAGCAGCGTAGCTGCCGGGGCTGGGGCCAACGTCCTGACTTTC. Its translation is CASSVAAGAGANVLTF.

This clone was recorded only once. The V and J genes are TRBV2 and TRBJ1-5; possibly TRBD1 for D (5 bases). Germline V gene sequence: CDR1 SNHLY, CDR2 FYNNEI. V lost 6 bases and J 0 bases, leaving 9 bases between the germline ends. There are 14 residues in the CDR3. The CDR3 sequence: CASRGRISNQPQHF. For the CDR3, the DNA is TGTGCCAGCAGGGGGCGCATTAGCAATCAGCCCCAGCATTTT.

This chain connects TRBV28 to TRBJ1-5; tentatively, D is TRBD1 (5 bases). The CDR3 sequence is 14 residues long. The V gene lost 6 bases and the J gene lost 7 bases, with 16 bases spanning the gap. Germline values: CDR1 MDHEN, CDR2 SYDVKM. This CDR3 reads CASRGEFAGQPQHF. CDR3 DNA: TGTGCCAGCAGAGGGGAGTTCGCGGGGCAGCCCCAGCATTTT.

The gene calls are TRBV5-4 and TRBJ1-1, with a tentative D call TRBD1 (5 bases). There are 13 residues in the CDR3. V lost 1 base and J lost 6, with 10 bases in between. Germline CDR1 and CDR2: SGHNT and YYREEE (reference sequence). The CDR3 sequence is CASSLSGISEAFF. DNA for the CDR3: TGTGCCAGCAGCTTGTCAGGGATATCTGAAGCTTTCTTT.

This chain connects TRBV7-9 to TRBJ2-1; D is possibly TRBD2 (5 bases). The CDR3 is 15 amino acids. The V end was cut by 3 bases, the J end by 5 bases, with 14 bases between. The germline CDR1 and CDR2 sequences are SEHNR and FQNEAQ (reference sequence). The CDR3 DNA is TGTGCCAGCAGCTTTCAATCCGGGGTCAACAATGAGCAGTTCTTC. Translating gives CASSFQSGVNNEQFF.

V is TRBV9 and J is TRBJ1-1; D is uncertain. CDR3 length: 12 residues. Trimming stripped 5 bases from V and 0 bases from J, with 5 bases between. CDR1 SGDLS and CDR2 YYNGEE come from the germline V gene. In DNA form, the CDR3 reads TGTGCCAGCAGTAACATGAACACTGAAGCTTTCTTT. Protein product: CASSNMNTEAFF.